Sequencing of this T cell receptor (beta chain) was carried out in a study of regulatory T cells. Overall study findings and caveats: Patient CD8+ T cells trended toward lower Shannon entropy than controls. Patient repertoires had restricted TRB V-J pairs and skewed V and J usage, most in Tregs.

Amplification used 52 TRBV primers and 13 TRBJ primers. The method was immunoSEQ multiplex PCR; TCRdb's version includes in-frame clones alone and lacks a portion of them. The table shows fewer than 13,000 clones, with 84% occurring only once. Autoimmunity was present in every CD3G-deficient patient, worse in two. Germline V gene sequence: CDR1 MNHEY, CDR2 SVGAGI. The length of the CDR3 is 14 amino acids, counting both ends. This clone was recorded once. Its antigen is unknown. No DNA is shown, since the ends of the CDR3 on it are uncertain; the CDR3 is the one TCRdb lists. The chain employs TRBV6-5 and TRBJ2-1; the D call in the table, TRBD2, was not verified against the DNA. Sample: CD8+ T cells sorted from blood. The clonotype comes from a person aged 18-35 years with CD3G deficiency. CDR3 in amino acids: CATHYFCGNNEQFF.